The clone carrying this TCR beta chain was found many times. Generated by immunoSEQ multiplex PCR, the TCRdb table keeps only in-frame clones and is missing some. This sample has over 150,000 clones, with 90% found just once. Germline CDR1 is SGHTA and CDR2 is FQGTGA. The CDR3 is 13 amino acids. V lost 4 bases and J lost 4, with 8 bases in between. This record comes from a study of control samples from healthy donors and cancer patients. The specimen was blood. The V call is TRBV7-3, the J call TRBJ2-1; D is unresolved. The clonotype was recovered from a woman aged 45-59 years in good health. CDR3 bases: TGTGCCAGCAGCTCCGACACTTACAATGAGCAGTTCTTC. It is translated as CASSSDTYNEQFF.